The 22 T cell receptor beta chains in this list originate from one sample, sequenced in a study of blood T cell repertoires in COVID-19. The repertoire was sequenced with immunoSEQ multiplex PCR; TCRdb's copy has only in-frame clones and lacks some. This sample yields around 250,000 clones, of which roughly nine tenths are seen a single time; roughly 1.2% belongs to the top ten. The source material was PBMCs or T cells enriched from blood (not recorded which). The receptors here all came from a human donor in a cohort exposed to, infected with or recovered from COVID-19 (not recorded which). The donor label of this sample is uncertain.

This chain uses TRBV30 with TRBJ2-1; TRBD2 aligns across 7 bases. Trimming removed 3 bases from V and 8 bases from J; junction bases left unmatched: 10. Germline CDR1 reads GTSNPN; CDR2 reads SVGIG (reference sequence). The CDR3 is made up of 14 amino acids. The CDR3 sequence is CAWRLGGSSDEQFF. The DNA for the CDR3 is TGTGCCTGGAGATTGGGGGGGTCGTCCGATGAGCAGTTCTTC.

The chain couples TRBV11-2 to TRBJ2-2; 7 bases fit TRBD1. Trimming removed 4 bases from V and 0 bases from J; junction bases left unmatched: 5. Germline CDR1 reads SGHAT; CDR2 reads FQNNGV. CDR3 size: 16 residues. The CDR3 is CASSSYRGANTGELFF. In DNA form, the CDR3 reads TGTGCCAGCAGCTCATACAGGGGCGCGAACACCGGGGAGCTGTTTTTT.

The CDR3 coding sequence is TGTGCCAGCAACCCCGAGGGGACAGGGGGCTACACCTTC. Translating gives CASNPEGTGGYTF. This sequence joins TRBV2 and TRBJ1-2; 9 bases match TRBD1. This CDR3 contains 13 residues. The germline V gene has CDR1 SNHLY and CDR2 FYNNEI. V lost 7 bases, J lost 8 bases, and 8 bases stayed unmatched.

This chain connects TRBV12-5 to TRBJ1-2, with a weak D call TRBD1 (5 bases). Looked up from germline, CDR1 is LGHNT and CDR2 is FRNRAP. CDR3 length equals 13 residues. V lost 8 bases to trimming and J lost 1 base, with 11 bases between them. Written as DNA, the CDR3 is TGTGCTAGTAAGGGGCGGATTAACTATGGCTACACCTTC. It yields the protein CASKGRINYGYTF.

The DNA of the CDR3 is TGTGCCAGCAGTTGGGAGAGCACTGAAGCTTTCTTT. Translated, it gives CASSWESTEAFF. The chain recombines TRBV6-2 or TRBV6-3 with TRBJ1-1, with D unclear. This CDR3 has 12 residues. The ends were cut back, 4 bases at V and 4 bases at J, with 7 bases in the middle. Germline lookup yields CDR1 MNHEY and CDR2 SVGEGT.

The chain links TRBV18 to TRBJ1-2, with 9 bases aligning to TRBD1. Trimming removed 3 bases from V and 1 base from J; junction bases left unmatched: 3. CDR1 and CDR2 from the germline V gene are KGHSH and LQKENI. The CDR3 extends over 15 amino acids. The CDR3 DNA reads TGTGCCAGCTCACCTCGACAGGGGGGTAACTATGGCTACACCTTC. It encodes CASSPRQGGNYGYTF.

This clone was seen a single time. V and J are TRBV19 and TRBJ1-2; TRBD1 matches at 9 bases. V lost 10 bases, J lost 8 bases, and 8 bases stayed unmatched. Germline V gives CDR1 LNHDA, CDR2 SQIVND (reference sequence). The CDR3 spans 12 residues. CDR3 bases: TGTGCCACCAAACAGGGGGCGGGGGGCTACACCTTC. Translating it yields CATKQGAGGYTF.

In this sample, this clone turned up once. The chain has TRBV7-3 and TRBJ2-3, with 14 bases lining up with TRBD2. CDR1 and CDR2 from the germline V gene are SGHTA and FQGTGA. This CDR3 is built from 17 residues. With 4 bases clipped from V and 5 bases from J, the junction kept 8 bases outside the gene matches. The CDR3 sequence: CASSSPTSGGARDTQYF. CDR3 nucleotides: TGTGCCAGCAGCTCCCCGACTAGCGGGGGGGCCCGAGATACGCAGTATTTT.

This clone was detected a few times. The chain carries TRBV5-4 and TRBJ1-2, with D possibly TRBD1 on 6 matching bases. Germline CDR1 SGHNT, CDR2 YYREEE (reference sequence). The CDR3 runs to 15 residues. V was pared by 3 bases and J by 3 bases, with 15 bases between. The CDR3 nucleotides read TGTGCCAGCAGCTCGCGGACAGCACCGGACTATGGCTACACCTTC. Translated, it gives CASSSRTAPDYGYTF. Looking up the rest from reference TRBV5-4 and TRBJ1-2 gives the full variable domain: ETGVTQSPTHLIKTRGQQVTLRCSSQSGHNTVSWYQQALGQGPQFIFQYYREEENGRGNFPPRFSGLQFPNYSSELNVNALELDDSALYLCASSSRTAPDYGYTFGSGTRLTVV.

The rearrangement links TRBV15 to TRBJ1-4; the D is unclear. CDR1 LNHNV and CDR2 YYDKDF come from the germline V gene (reference sequence). V shed 8 bases and J shed 0 bases, with 7 bases lying between them. The CDR3 has 13 residues. Here the CDR3 DNA reads TGTGCCACCGGCGGGACAACTAATGAAAAACTGTTTTTT. This gives the protein CATGGTTNEKLFF.

The chain combines TRBV29-1 with TRBJ1-4; D is unclear. The CDR3 has 13 amino acids. V was pared by 6 bases and J by 0 bases, with 8 bases between. Per germline, CDR1 SQVTM and CDR2 ANQGSEA. CDR3 sequence: CSVREATNEKLFF. The CDR3 nucleotides are TGCAGCGTCCGGGAAGCAACTAATGAAAAACTGTTTTTT.

V and J are TRBV18 and TRBJ2-2, with D unclear. Trimming took 3 bases from V and 12 from J, leaving 14 bases between them. Germline CDR1 and CDR2: KGHSH and LQKENI. The CDR3 consists of 13 residues. The CDR3 DNA is TGTGCCAGCTCACCCGCCGGAGCTAGGAAGCTGTTTTTT. It encodes CASSPAGARKLFF.

The V and J genes are TRBV5-1 and TRBJ2-1; tentative D call: TRBD2 (5 bases). This CDR3 has 15 amino acids. Germline-derived CDR1 and CDR2 are SGHRS and YFSETQ. Trimming removed 7 bases at V and 2 bases at J, with 16 bases between. The CDR3 nucleotides read TGCGCCAGCTTCAACGGGGTTTCCGCCTACAATGAGCAGTTCTTC. As protein: CASFNGVSAYNEQFF. The full variable domain, in which reference TRBV5-1 and TRBJ2-1 provide the parts outside the CDR3, is KAGVTQTPRYLIKTRGQQVTLSCSPISGHRSVSWYQQTPGQGLQFLFEYFSETQRNKGNFPGRFSGRQFSNSRSEMNVSTLELGDSALYLCASFNGVSAYNEQFFGPGTRLTVL.

The genes are TRBV6-5 and TRBJ1-2; D remains unclear. V gave up 0 bases and J gave up 7 bases, with 15 bases separating them. Germline CDR1 and CDR2: MNHEY and SVGAGI. The CDR3 is 15 amino acids. CDR3 bases: TGTGCCAGCAGTTACTCGTCGCAGTCTCCGGGTGGCTACACCTTC. Its protein product is CASSYSSQSPGGYTF.

The rearrangement joins TRBV7-9 to TRBJ2-7; D may be TRBD2 (5 bases). The V gene's germline CDR1 is SEHNR and CDR2 FQNEAQ (reference sequence). Trimming removed 5 bases at V and 1 base at J, with 9 bases between. This CDR3 spans 13 amino acids. CDR3 DNA: TGTGCCAGCAGCGGCGGGCCATCCTACGAGCAGTACTTC. It encodes CASSGGPSYEQYF. Full variable domain (outside the CDR3, taken from reference TRBV7-9 and TRBJ2-7): DTGVSQNPRHKITKRGQNVTFRCDPISEHNRLYWYRQTLGQGPEFLTYFQNEAQLEKSRLLSDRFSAERPKGSFSTLEIQRTEQGDSAMYLCASSGGPSYEQYFGPGTRLTVT.

The chain combines TRBV6-5 with TRBJ1-1; D is possibly TRBD1 (6 bases). V dropped 7 bases and J dropped 10 bases, with 13 bases sitting between them. The length of the CDR3 is 11 residues. CDR1 is MNHEY, CDR2 SVGAGI, per germline. The CDR3 DNA is TGTGCCAGCAAACTCGAGGGGGTAGCTTTCTTT. Translating gives CASKLEGVAFF.

J is TRBJ1-1 and V is TRBV13, with TRBD1 matching 7 bases. V lost 3 bases, J lost 4 bases, and 2 bases stayed unmatched. Germline values: CDR1 PRHDT, CDR2 FYEKMQ (reference sequence). This CDR3 spans 13 amino acids. CDR3 in amino acids: CASSLGQFTEAFF. CDR3 nucleotide sequence: TGTGCCAGCAGCTTGGGACAGTTCACTGAAGCTTTCTTT. The full variable domain, in which reference TRBV13 and TRBJ1-1 provide the parts outside the CDR3, is AAGVIQSPRHLIKEKRETATLKCYPIPRHDTVYWYQQGPGQDPQFLISFYEKMQSDKGSIPDRFSAQQFSDYHSELNMSSLELGDSALYFCASSLGQFTEAFFGQGTRLTVV.

The chain couples TRBV2 to TRBJ1-2; 7 nucleotides align to TRBD1. Germline CDR1 and CDR2: SNHLY and FYNNEI. V shed 3 bases, J shed 7 bases, and the junction held 8 bases outside the gene matches. The CDR3 length is 14 residues. The CDR3 reads CASSDRPGGGGYTF. The CDR3 DNA reads TGTGCCAGCAGTGACCGACCAGGGGGAGGTGGCTACACCTTC.

This chain joins TRBV6-5 and TRBJ1-2; D possibly corresponds to TRBD1 (5 bases). V lost 4 bases and J 5 bases, leaving 11 bases between the germline ends. Germline V lookup: CDR1 MNHEY, CDR2 SVGAGI. The CDR3 loop spans 13 amino acids. The DNA for the CDR3 is TGTGCCAGCAGTTTCGAGGGACTGTATGGCTACACCTTC. Amino acid sequence: CASSFEGLYGYTF.

The rearrangement links TRBV9 to TRBJ2-6, with 7 bases matching TRBD1. The V gene end was trimmed by 4 bases and the J gene end by 0 bases; junction bases not matched to a gene: 16. The CDR3 is made up of 20 amino acids. Germline loops: CDR1 SGDLS, CDR2 YYNGEE. The DNA of the CDR3 is TGTGCCAGCAGCTCCCCCTGGAAGGACAGGAGTCACTCTGGGGCCAACGTCCTGACTTTC. Encoded protein: CASSSPWKDRSHSGANVLTF.

J is TRBJ1-1 and V is TRBV7-9, with TRBD1 matching over 9 bases. The CDR3 sequence is 15 residues long. J lost 0 bases, V lost 6 bases, and 5 bases had no gene match. The germline gives CDR1 SEHNR, CDR2 FQNEAQ (reference sequence). The CDR3, as DNA: TGTGCCAGCAGGCCTGGACAGGGGCTGAACACTGAAGCTTTCTTT. It specifies CASRPGQGLNTEAFF. The entire variable domain, with the rest obtained from reference TRBV7-9 and TRBJ1-1, is as follows: DTGVSQNPRHKITKRGQNVTFRCDPISEHNRLYWYRQTLGQGPEFLTYFQNEAQLEKSRLLSDRFSAERPKGSFSTLEIQRTEQGDSAMYLCASRPGQGLNTEAFFGQGTRLTVV.

V is TRBV7-9 and J is TRBJ2-6; a possible D gene is TRBD1 (6 bases). Trimming stripped 0 bases from V and 6 bases from J, with 18 bases between. The CDR3 loop spans 18 amino acids. CDR1 and CDR2 (germline): SEHNR, FQNEAQ (reference sequence). The CDR3 nucleotides are TGTGCCAGCAGCTTAGCGACAGGCTCCCGGATACTGGCCAACGTCCTGACTTTC. It translates to CASSLATGSRILANVLTF.